The 20 T cell receptor beta chains given below trace back to one sample, sequenced in a study of CD8 T cells in Susac syndrome (dated by TCRdb to between 2018 and 2021). Preparation of the library involved the immunoSEQ multiplex PCR assay. RNA was extracted using the RNeasy kit, and about 0.45 to 1 ug of the RNA was reverse transcribed with random hexamers. The raw public reads went through TCRdb reprocessing: fastp at Q25, MiXCR clone calling, in-frame beta chains kept. Rows are unified per CDR3 protein, each entry keeping the most common DNA and genes. In all, the sample holds 330,000 or so distinct CDR3 sequences, and about 91% of those were seen once. The ten largest clones add up to roughly 0.2% of the sample. Specimen: CD8+ T cells from PBMCs. The receptors here all came from a human donor with multiple sclerosis.

The chain carries TRBV12-3 or TRBV12-4 and TRBJ1-4, with 10 bases lining up with TRBD1. The CDR3 spans 15 residues. V lost 6 bases to trimming and J lost 5 bases; unmatched junction nucleotides: 6. CDR3 protein: CASSARQGANEKLFF. The CDR3 DNA follows: TGTGCCAGCAGCGCCCGACAGGGGGCAAATGAAAAACTGTTTTTT.

The chain employs TRBV6-1 and TRBJ2-2; no clear D. CDR1 and CDR2 from the germline V gene are MNHNS and SASEGT. Trimming left V 6 bases short and J 3 bases short, with 17 bases between. The CDR3 runs to 16 residues. As DNA, the CDR3 is TGTGCCAGCAGCCCAGACCCCGGTGGGGACACCGGGGAGCTGTTTTTT. It encodes CASSPDPGGDTGELFF.

This clonotype was found once. The V gene is TRBV6-1, the J gene TRBJ1-4; D remains unclear. Germline V CDR1 and CDR2: MNHNS, SASEGT. Between the trimmed V and J ends, which lost 0 bases and 7 bases, there was a span of 18 bases. The CDR3 covers 17 residues. This CDR3 is CASSEALNRINGEKLFF. CDR3 sequence (DNA): TGTGCCAGCAGTGAAGCGCTAAACCGGATCAATGGTGAAAAACTGTTTTTT.

V is TRBV12-3 or TRBV12-4 and J is TRBJ1-2; TRBD1 might be the D (5 bases). The CDR3 loop spans 15 amino acids. The V end was cut by 5 bases, the J end by 9 bases, with 22 bases between. CDR3 in amino acids: CASSPHGGRGGSYTF. The CDR3 DNA reads as TGTGCCAGCAGTCCCCATGGAGGGAGGGGAGGAAGCTACACCTTC.

This chain links TRBV10-3 with TRBJ2-1; 13 bases are shared with TRBD2. Losses at the gene ends were 4 bases for V and 2 bases for J; bases not matched to a gene: 8. The CDR3 covers 18 residues. The germline CDR1 and CDR2 sequences are ENHRY and SYGVKD. CDR3 DNA sequence: TGTGCCATCAGTGCGGGACTAGCGGGGTCCGACGCCTACAATGAGCAGTTCTTC. Protein: CAISAGLAGSDAYNEQFF.

The J gene is TRBJ2-7, the V gene TRBV7-8, with D perhaps being TRBD1 or TRBD2 (5 bases each). Germline CDR1 and CDR2: SGHVS and FQNEAQ. The length of the CDR3 is 15 residues. V lost 5 bases and J lost 0, with 14 bases in between. CDR3 region: CASSPHQGPSYEQYF. Written as DNA, the CDR3 is TGTGCCAGCAGCCCGCACCAGGGACCCTCCTACGAGCAGTACTTC. Full variable domain (rest looked up from reference TRBV7-8 and TRBJ2-7): GAGVSQSPRYKVAKRGQDVALRCDPISGHVSLFWYQQALGQGPEFLTYFQNEAQLDKSGLPSDRFFAERPEGSVSTLKIQRTQQEDSAVYLCASSPHQGPSYEQYFGPGTRLTVT.

The chain recombines TRBV29-1 with TRBJ2-5; D uncertain. This CDR3 region has 13 residues. CDR1 and CDR2 from the germline V gene are SQVTM and ANQGSEA. The V and J ends lost 5 bases and 2 bases respectively, with 12 bases between them. CDR3 bases: TGCAGCGTTAACGGAGAACCACAAGAGACCCAGTACTTC. Residues: CSVNGEPQETQYF.

This clonotype was found once. The rearrangement links TRBV20-1 to TRBJ1-2; 7 bases align to TRBD1. This CDR3 comprises 17 residues. Per germline, CDR1 DFQATT and CDR2 SNEGSKA (reference sequence). Unmatched junction bases numbered 17, after V lost 3 bases and J lost 4 bases. CDR3 residues: CSARHALSGQAIYGYTF. The CDR3 DNA follows: TGCAGTGCTAGGCACGCATTATCAGGACAGGCGATCTATGGCTACACCTTC.

The rearrangement joins TRBV15 to TRBJ1-5; TRBD1 might be the D (5 bases). Trimming stripped 6 bases from V and 2 bases from J, with 11 bases between. CDR3 length: 14 amino acids. Germline lookup yields CDR1 LNHNV and CDR2 YYDKDF (reference sequence). In nucleotides, the CDR3 is TGTGCCACCAGGGCTCCGGGGGGCAATCAGCCCCAGCATTTT. Its protein product is CATRAPGGNQPQHF.

This clonotype appeared a single time. This rearrangement joins TRBV12-3 or TRBV12-4 to TRBJ2-5; TRBD2 aligns across 9 bases. CDR3 length: 15 amino acids. V lost 5 bases to trimming and J lost 2 bases; unmatched junction nucleotides: 6. Written as DNA, the CDR3 is TGTGCCAGCAGTCGCGGACTAGCGCGACAAGAGACCCAGTACTTC. It specifies CASSRGLARQETQYF.

This rearrangement joins TRBV6-2 or TRBV6-3 to TRBJ1-2; 8 nucleotides line up with TRBD1. Germline CDR1 MNHEY, CDR2 SVGEGT. The CDR3 length is 15 residues. V was pared by 4 bases and J by 2 bases, with 6 bases of the junction left unmatched. The CDR3 DNA is TGTGCCAGCAGTTCCGACAGGGGCCAGAACTATGGCTACACCTTC. Its translation is CASSSDRGQNYGYTF.

The V and J genes are TRBV30 and TRBJ1-1; unclear D gene. Germline values: CDR1 GTSNPN, CDR2 SVGIG (reference sequence). The CDR3 totals 10 residues. V lost 7 bases and J lost 3, with 6 bases in between. CDR3 coding DNA: TGTGCCTCCGGGGACACTGAAGCTTTCTTT. The encoded protein is CASGDTEAFF.

CDR3 amino acids: CASSVGGSSYNSPLHF. The CDR3 DNA is TGTGCCAGCAGCGTAGGAGGGAGCTCCTATAATTCACCCCTCCACTTT. This chain connects TRBV9 to TRBJ1-6; D is ambiguous. Germline V gene lookup returns CDR1 SGDLS and CDR2 YYNGEE. Between the trimmed V and J ends, which lost 0 bases and 0 bases, there was a span of 7 bases. The length of the CDR3 is 16 residues.

The V call is TRBV19, the J call TRBJ2-1; 8 bases map to TRBD2. Germline values: CDR1 LNHDA, CDR2 SQIVND (reference sequence). After removal of 3 bases from V and 5 bases from J, the junction contained 6 bases not matched to a gene. The CDR3 extends over 15 amino acids. The CDR3 coding sequence is TGTGCCAGTAGTATTATCACGGGGGGGAACAATGAGCAGTTCTTC. Translating it yields CASSIITGGNNEQFF.

The chain carries TRBV6-2 or TRBV6-3 and TRBJ2-3; the match to TRBD2 covers 14 bases. V dropped 2 bases and J dropped 2; count of bases not matched to a gene: 15. Per the germline V gene, CDR1 is MNHEY and CDR2 is SVGEGT. CDR3 size: 21 residues. The CDR3 coding sequence is TGTGCCAGCAGTTACAAGCTGGGACTAGCGGGAGATGTCCATTTCACAGATACGCAGTATTTT. Its translation: CASSYKLGLAGDVHFTDTQYF.

The chain carries TRBV28 and TRBJ2-7, with D unresolved. The germline V gene encodes CDR1 MDHEN and CDR2 SYDVKM. The CDR3 consists of 14 residues. Trimming left V 6 bases short and J 2 bases short, with 14 bases between. The CDR3 here is CASRQDGLTYEQYF. The CDR3 DNA sequence: TGTGCCAGCAGGCAGGACGGCCTCACCTACGAGCAGTACTTC.

The chain has TRBV6-4 and TRBJ2-1; perhaps TRBD2 as D (5 bases). The V gene's germline CDR1 is MRHNA and CDR2 SNTAGT. Trimming stripped 10 bases from V and 5 bases from J, with 12 bases between. This CDR3 contains 12 residues. CDR3: CATQDGDNEQFF. CDR3 DNA: TGTGCCACCCAGGACGGGGACAATGAGCAGTTCTTC.

This clonotype appeared a single time. V usage is TRBV15 and J usage is TRBJ1-1; weak D call: TRBD1 (6 bases). Germline CDR1 is LNHNV and CDR2 is YYDKDF (reference sequence). The CDR3 spans 14 residues. Trimming stripped 5 bases from V and 1 base from J, with 11 bases between. CDR3 residues: CATSRDNENTEAFF. As DNA, the CDR3 is TGTGCCACCAGCCGGGACAATGAGAACACTGAAGCTTTCTTT.

The chain is built from TRBV2 and TRBJ1-2; maybe TRBD1 (5 bases). CDR3 size: 15 residues. V was cut by 2 bases and J by 3 bases, with 13 bases left in between. The germline V gene encodes CDR1 SNHLY and CDR2 FYNNEI. Here the CDR3 reads CASSEHGGVDYGYTF. The CDR3, as DNA: TGTGCCAGCAGTGAACATGGGGGAGTGGACTATGGCTACACCTTC.

The chain employs TRBV30 and TRBJ1-1; no clear D. The germline CDR1 and CDR2 sequences are GTSNPN and SVGIG (reference sequence). V lost 2 bases and J lost 3, with 7 bases in between. The CDR3 loop spans 12 amino acids. The CDR3 spells CAWSIGDTEAFF. For the CDR3, the DNA is TGTGCCTGGAGTATAGGCGACACTGAAGCTTTCTTT.